These 18 T cell receptor beta chains share one sample of origin, sequenced in a study of shared clonotypes between healthy human individuals. Clones were read by immunoSEQ multiplex PCR, and TCRdb kept only the in-frame ones, dropping some. Of 2,500,000 or so clones in the sample, roughly nine tenths were seen once. Sequencing was performed on naive CD4+ T cells sorted from blood. Subset defined: CD45RA+ positively selected. The receptors were sampled from a man aged 18 to 29 in good health.

In its sample, this clone was seen once. The chain has TRBV6-1 and TRBJ1-4, with 7 bases that match TRBD1. V gave up 6 bases and J gave up 3 bases; unmatched junction bases: 4. The CDR3 is 14 amino acids. CDR1 is MNHNS and CDR2 is SASEGT in the germline V gene. CDR3 region: CASRKGQPNEKLFF. DNA for the CDR3: TGTGCCAGCAGAAAGGGACAGCCTAATGAAAAACTGTTTTTT.

This rearrangement joins TRBV18 to TRBJ1-4; a weak D match, TRBD1 (5 bases). This CDR3 spans 19 amino acids. Between the trimmed V and J ends, which lost 0 bases and 6 bases, there was a span of 23 bases. The germline V gene encodes CDR1 KGHSH and CDR2 LQKENI. CDR3 protein: CASSPPGRRVRSSDEKLFF. The CDR3 DNA sequence: TGTGCCAGCTCACCACCGGGACGGAGGGTTCGTAGTTCGGATGAAAAACTGTTTTTT.

The chain joins TRBV7-9 to TRBJ2-5, with D unresolved. There are 12 residues in the CDR3. The V and J ends lost 0 bases and 8 bases respectively, with 7 bases between them. From germline, CDR1 is SEHNR and CDR2 FQNEAQ (reference sequence). CDR3 amino acids: CASSLADGTQYF. The CDR3 DNA reads as TGTGCCAGCAGCTTAGCAGACGGAACCCAGTACTTC.

This sequence joins TRBV28 and TRBJ2-1; the match to TRBD2 covers 14 bases. Trimming at V came to 1 base and at J to 0 bases, leaving 2 bases not matched to a gene. CDR3 size: 18 residues. Germline loops: CDR1 MDHEN, CDR2 SYDVKM. CDR3 sequence: CASSLYGLAGGSYNEQFF. The CDR3 bases are TGTGCCAGCAGTTTATATGGACTAGCGGGGGGCTCCTACAATGAGCAGTTCTTC.

V gene TRBV2 combines with J gene TRBJ2-5; possibly TRBD2 for D (6 bases). The germline gives CDR1 SNHLY, CDR2 FYNNEI. This CDR3 is built from 13 residues. Trimming stripped 6 bases from V and 4 bases from J, with 12 bases between. The CDR3 nucleotides are TGTGCCAGCAGACTAGCCCTAGGAGAGACCCAGTACTTC. This encodes CASRLALGETQYF.

This chain's CDR3 is CASSELAGGPATGELFF. DNA for the CDR3: TGTGCCAGCAGTGAACTAGCGGGAGGGCCTGCAACCGGGGAGCTGTTTTTT. The rearrangement uses TRBV5-5 and TRBJ2-2, with 13 bases fitting TRBD2. Looked up from germline, CDR1 is SGHKS and CDR2 is YYEKEE (reference sequence). CDR3 size: 17 residues. V dropped 5 bases and J dropped 5; count of bases not matched to a gene: 9. Filled out from reference TRBV5-5 and TRBJ2-2, the complete variable domain reads DAGVTQSPTHLIKTRGQQVTLRCSPISGHKSVSWYQQVLGQGPQFIFQYYEKEERGRGNFPDRFSARQFPNYSSELNVNALLLGDSALYLCASSELAGGPATGELFFGEGSRLTVL.

This chain connects TRBV9 to TRBJ2-2; the match to TRBD1 covers 12 bases. The CDR3 is made up of 18 amino acids. V shed 4 bases and J 1 base; nucleotides not matched to a gene: 8. Germline-derived CDR1 and CDR2 are SGDLS and YYNGEE. The CDR3 nucleotides read TGTGCCAGCAGCCCCCAGGGACAGGGGGCGAGGAACACCGGGGAGCTGTTTTTT. Translating it yields CASSPQGQGARNTGELFF.

The count of this clone is one. The chain has TRBV28 and TRBJ1-2; D is unresolved. V lost 8 bases and J 6 bases, leaving 10 bases between the germline ends. The CDR3 has 11 residues. The germline V gene has CDR1 MDHEN and CDR2 SYDVKM. The CDR3 DNA reads as TGTGCCAGCGAGGGCCTTGATGGCTACACCTTC. As protein: CASEGLDGYTF.

J is TRBJ1-5 and V is TRBV25-1; weak D call: TRBD1 (5 bases). Deletions cut 3 bases from V and 3 bases from J, with 12 bases between. The CDR3 covers 15 residues. The germline gives CDR1 MGHDK, CDR2 SYGVNS. Here the CDR3 DNA reads TGTGCCAGCAGTGATTCAACAGGTTTCAATCAGCCCCAGCATTTT. It codes for CASSDSTGFNQPQHF.

Notes on this clone: Additional DNA sequences in this sample encode the identical CDR3. The chain recombines TRBV5-6 with TRBJ1-2, with 9 bases matching TRBD1. J was trimmed by 4 bases and V by 0 bases; bases with no gene match: 1. The CDR3 length is 14 residues. Germline values: CDR1 SGHDT, CDR2 YYEEEE. CDR3 sequence: CASSLGGQGYGYTF. CDR3 DNA: TGTGCCAGCAGCTTGGGGGGACAGGGCTATGGCTACACCTTC.

The chain employs TRBV7-2 and TRBJ2-7; D is possibly TRBD1 or TRBD2 (5 bases each). Germline CDR1 is SGHTA and CDR2 is FQGNSA. The CDR3 is made up of 15 amino acids. V lost 1 base, J lost 2 bases, and 12 bases lay in between. The CDR3 DNA reads as TGTGCCAGCAGCTTAGGAATAGTGGGGGCCTACGAGCAGTACTTC. This gives the protein CASSLGIVGAYEQYF.

Regarding this clone: Other DNA sequences in the same sample also yield this CDR3. V and J are TRBV6-5 and TRBJ2-5, with TRBD1 matching 9 bases. The junction had 7 bases not matched to a gene; V was cut back by 6 bases and J by 5 bases. The germline CDR1 and CDR2 sequences are MNHEY and SVGAGI. This CDR3 is built from 14 residues. CDR3 loop: CASSSTGGVETQYF. In DNA, the CDR3 is TGTGCCAGCAGCTCCACAGGGGGCGTGGAGACCCAGTACTTC.

V gene TRBV9 combines with J gene TRBJ2-7, with a tentative D call TRBD2 (5 bases). Germline CDR1 SGDLS, CDR2 YYNGEE. CDR3 length: 12 residues. V was clipped by 3 bases and J by 6 bases, with 10 bases between them. This CDR3 reads CASSAGGGEQYF. The DNA of the CDR3 is TGTGCCAGCAGCGCCGGAGGTGGCGAGCAGTACTTC.

This clone turned up a few times. This chain links TRBV25-1 with TRBJ1-6; TRBD1 matches 8 bases. The CDR3 contains 16 residues. Unmatched junction bases numbered 9, after V lost 4 bases and J lost 7 bases. Germline V gene data show CDR1 as MGHDK and CDR2 as SYGVNS. The CDR3 spells CASSGFSGTGNSPLHF. CDR3 in DNA: TGTGCCAGCAGTGGCTTTAGCGGGACAGGCAATTCACCCCTCCACTTT. The whole variable domain, filled in from reference TRBV25-1 and TRBJ1-6, reads EADIYQTPRYLVIGTGKKITLECSQTMGHDKMYWYQQDPGMELHLIHYSYGVNSTEKGDLSSESTVSRIRTEHFPLTLESARPSHTSQYLCASSGFSGTGNSPLHFGNGTRLTVT.

This chain joins TRBV18 and TRBJ1-2, with D possibly matching TRBD1 (5 bases). V was shortened by 2 bases and J by 7 bases, with 14 bases between the two germline ends. The CDR3 has 14 amino acids. Germline lookup yields CDR1 KGHSH and CDR2 LQKENI. The CDR3 bases are TGTGCCAGCTCACCAGTCGGGACGGACTCTGGCTACACCTTC. Its protein is CASSPVGTDSGYTF.

Remarks on this clone: This same CDR3 is encoded by further DNA sequences in the sample. The rearrangement links TRBV6-5 to TRBJ2-2, with 8 bases identical to TRBD1. This CDR3 has 15 amino acids. Germline assignment: CDR1 MNHEY and CDR2 SVGAGI. The V segment lost 6 bases and the J segment 1 base; nucleotides outside the gene matches: 4. The CDR3: CASSPGQGNTGELFF. In nucleotides, the CDR3 is TGTGCCAGCAGCCCCGGACAGGGGAACACCGGGGAGCTGTTTTTT.

This chain joins TRBV5-4 and TRBJ1-1; D is perhaps TRBD1 (5 bases). Germline CDR1 reads SGHNT; CDR2 reads YYREEE (reference sequence). The CDR3 is 17 residues long. Trimming removed 0 bases from V and 1 base from J, with 16 bases in between. The CDR3 spells CASSLGAGGGKNTEAFF. CDR3 sequence (DNA): TGTGCCAGCAGCTTGGGAGCGGGGGGGGGAAAGAACACTGAAGCTTTCTTT. Looking up the rest from reference TRBV5-4 and TRBJ1-1 gives the full variable domain: ETGVTQSPTHLIKTRGQQVTLRCSSQSGHNTVSWYQQALGQGPQFIFQYYREEENGRGNFPPRFSGLQFPNYSSELNVNALELDDSALYLCASSLGAGGGKNTEAFFGQGTRLTVV.

This chain connects TRBV18 to TRBJ2-7; TRBD2 is a possible D gene (6 bases). Germline-derived CDR1 and CDR2 are KGHSH and LQKENI. The CDR3 has 14 residues. V lost 4 bases and J lost 2, with 12 bases in between. CDR3 sequence (DNA): TGTGCCAGCTCACTCGGGACTGCCCCCTACGAGCAGTACTTC. Translation: CASSLGTAPYEQYF. Complete variable domain (other parts from reference TRBV18 and TRBJ2-7): NAGVMQNPRHLVRRRGQEARLRCSPMKGHSHVYWYRQLPEEGLKFMVYLQKENIIDESGMPKERFSAEFPKEGPSILRIQQVVRGDSAAYFCASSLGTAPYEQYFGPGTRLTVT.